The 7 T cell receptor beta chains below come from one sample, sequenced in a study of blood T cell repertoires in COVID-19. Assay: immunoSEQ multiplex PCR; the TCRdb copy retains only in-frame clones and omits some. The sample includes about 270,000 clones, around 90% of them seen just once. The specimen was PBMCs or T cells enriched from blood (not recorded which). The receptor set was obtained from a man aged 40-49 years who had been exposed to COVID-19.

The rearrangement joins TRBV19 to TRBJ1-5, with D uncertain. Looked up from germline, CDR1 is LNHDA and CDR2 is SQIVND (reference sequence). The V end lost 5 bases, the J end lost 0 bases, and 11 bases lay between the germline ends. The length of the CDR3 is 15 residues. The CDR3 is CASSWAGSSNQPQHF. DNA of the CDR3: TGTGCCAGTAGTTGGGCGGGCAGTAGCAATCAGCCCCAGCATTTT.

This clone appeared a single time. The rearrangement links TRBV7-9 to TRBJ1-6; D remains unclear. The germline CDR1 and CDR2 sequences are SEHNR and FQNEAQ (reference sequence). The CDR3 is 14 residues long. The germline V and J ends were trimmed by 4 bases and 7 bases, with 11 bases remaining between them. CDR3 sequence reads: CASSSGTENSPLHF. The CDR3 region has the DNA TGTGCCAGCAGCTCGGGAACCGAAAATTCACCCCTCCACTTT.

This clone has more than one count but fewer than ten. CDR3 nucleotides: TGTGCCAGCAGCCCTCGCCGGGACAGGGGTTGGGAGACCCAGTACTTC. It is translated as CASSPRRDRGWETQYF. The chain couples TRBV3-1 (or the pseudogene TRBV3-2) to TRBJ2-5; 10 positions agree with TRBD1. The CDR3 extends over 16 amino acids. Unmatched junction bases numbered 10, after V lost 4 bases and J lost 5 bases. CDR1 LGHDT and CDR2 YNNKEL come from the germline V gene (reference sequence).

This chain uses TRBV19 with TRBJ1-1; TRBD1 aligns across 8 bases. CDR1 is LNHDA, CDR2 SQIVND, per germline (reference sequence). This CDR3 has 15 residues. With V trimmed by 7 bases and J by 3 bases, 10 bases remained unmatched. CDR3 region: CASTPLQGAYTEAFF. For the CDR3, the DNA is TGTGCCAGTACTCCCCTTCAGGGGGCGTACACTGAAGCTTTCTTT.

The chain is built from TRBV7-3 and TRBJ1-6; D possibly corresponds to TRBD1 (5 bases). The germline CDR1 and CDR2 sequences are SGHTA and FQGTGA. The CDR3 is made up of 16 amino acids. V shed 5 bases and J shed 6 bases, with 17 bases lying between them. The CDR3 DNA sequence: TGTGCCAGCAGCATTGGGTCTGGGGCAGGTAATTCACCCCTCCACTTT. It yields the protein CASSIGSGAGNSPLHF.

V is TRBV5-1 and J is TRBJ1-2; maybe TRBD1 (5 bases). V gave up 0 bases and J gave up 3 bases, with 9 bases separating them. Germline V gene data show CDR1 as SGHRS and CDR2 as YFSETQ. The CDR3 sequence is 14 residues long. This CDR3 reads CASSLAGGDYGYTF. The CDR3 DNA reads as TGCGCCAGCAGCTTGGCCGGGGGTGACTATGGCTACACCTTC.

The chain employs TRBV3-1 (or the pseudogene TRBV3-2) and TRBJ2-1; 8 nucleotides align to TRBD2. Unmatched junction bases numbered 6, after V lost 1 base and J lost 7 bases. This CDR3 contains 15 residues. CDR1 and CDR2 from the germline V gene are LGHDT and YNNKEL (reference sequence). CDR3 loop: CASSQGGLVGNEQFF. CDR3 nucleotides: TGTGCCAGCAGCCAAGGGGGACTAGTAGGAAATGAGCAGTTCTTC.